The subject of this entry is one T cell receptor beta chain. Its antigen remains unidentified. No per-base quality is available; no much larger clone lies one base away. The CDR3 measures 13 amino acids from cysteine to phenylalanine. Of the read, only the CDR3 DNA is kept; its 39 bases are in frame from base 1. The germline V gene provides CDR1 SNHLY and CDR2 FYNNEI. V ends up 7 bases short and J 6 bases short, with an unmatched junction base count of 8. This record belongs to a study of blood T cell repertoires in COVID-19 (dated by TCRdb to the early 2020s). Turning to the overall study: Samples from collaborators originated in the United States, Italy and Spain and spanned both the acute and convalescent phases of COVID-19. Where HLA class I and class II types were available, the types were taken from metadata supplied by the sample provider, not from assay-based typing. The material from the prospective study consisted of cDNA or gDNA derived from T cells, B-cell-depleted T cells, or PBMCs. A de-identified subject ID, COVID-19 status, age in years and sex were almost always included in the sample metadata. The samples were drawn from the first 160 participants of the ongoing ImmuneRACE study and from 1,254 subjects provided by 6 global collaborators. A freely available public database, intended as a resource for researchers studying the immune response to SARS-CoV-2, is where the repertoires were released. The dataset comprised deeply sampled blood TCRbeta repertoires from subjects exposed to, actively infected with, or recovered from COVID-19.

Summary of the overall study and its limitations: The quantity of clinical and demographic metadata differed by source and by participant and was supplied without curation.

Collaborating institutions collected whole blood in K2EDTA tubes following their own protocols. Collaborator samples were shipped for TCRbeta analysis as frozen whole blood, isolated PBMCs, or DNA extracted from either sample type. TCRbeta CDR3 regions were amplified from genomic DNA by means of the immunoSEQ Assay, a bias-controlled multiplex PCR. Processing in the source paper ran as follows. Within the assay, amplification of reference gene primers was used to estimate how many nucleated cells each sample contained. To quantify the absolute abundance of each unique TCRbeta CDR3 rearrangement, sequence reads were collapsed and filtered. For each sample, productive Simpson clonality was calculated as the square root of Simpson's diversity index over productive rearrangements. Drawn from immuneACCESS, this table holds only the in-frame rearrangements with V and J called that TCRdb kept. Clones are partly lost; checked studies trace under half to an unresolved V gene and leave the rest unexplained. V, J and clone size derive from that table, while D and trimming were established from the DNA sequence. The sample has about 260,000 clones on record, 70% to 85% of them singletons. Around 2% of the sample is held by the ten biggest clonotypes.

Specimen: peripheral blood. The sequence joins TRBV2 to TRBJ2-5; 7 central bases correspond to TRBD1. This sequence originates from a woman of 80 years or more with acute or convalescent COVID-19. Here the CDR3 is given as CASNIDREKTQYF. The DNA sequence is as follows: TGTGCCAGCAATATAGACAGGGAAAAGACCCAGTACTTC.